The 26 T cell receptor beta chains in this list originate from one sample, sequenced in a study of blood T cells in healthy people across ages. The authors ran a second PCR of roughly 6 to 12 cycles using a sample-barcoded 5' primer and a J-beta primer mix. TCRdb redid the calling of the 5' RACE reads with MiXCR, one entry per CDR3 protein. The table records more than 700,000 distinct CDR3 sequences, about half of them present only once. The specimen sequenced was blood. Source of these receptors: an elderly man in good health.

As DNA, the CDR3 is TGCGCCAGCAGCGCGCCTGGTCTGTACAATGAGCAGTTCTTC. Translated, it gives CASSAPGLYNEQFF. The chain has TRBV5-1 and TRBJ2-1; D unclear. CDR1 and CDR2 from the germline V gene are SGHRS and YFSETQ. With 4 bases removed from V and 4 bases from J, the gap between germline ends came to 12 bases. The length of the CDR3 is 14 residues.

V usage is TRBV29-1 and J usage is TRBJ2-7, with D possibly TRBD2 on 5 matching bases. Germline lookup yields CDR1 SQVTM and CDR2 ANQGSEA. Trimming pared 2 bases from V and 7 bases from J, leaving 18 bases between. CDR3 length: 14 amino acids. The DNA of the CDR3 is TGCAGCGTTGAATGGACGGGATCCTACAATGAGCAGTACTTC. As protein: CSVEWTGSYNEQYF.

This clonotype was seen many times. The chain uses TRBV27 and TRBJ2-3; D perhaps matches TRBD1 (5 bases). CDR1 MNHEY and CDR2 SMNVEV come from the germline V gene (reference sequence). The V end was cut by 5 bases, the J end by 0 bases, with 6 bases between. This CDR3 is 13 amino acids long. This CDR3 is CASSQGSTDTQYF. CDR3 in DNA: TGTGCCAGCAGTCAGGGAAGCACAGATACGCAGTATTTT.

The CDR3 DNA reads TGTGCCAGCAGTAAAACCACGACAGGGGTCCCGGGGGAGCTGTTTTTT. As protein: CASSKTTTGVPGELFF. The J gene is TRBJ2-2, the V gene TRBV12-3 or TRBV12-4, with TRBD1 matching 8 bases. The CDR3 has 16 amino acids. Trimming cost V 5 bases and J 8 bases; bases outside gene matches: 13.

In the case of this clonotype: A much larger clone sits a single nucleotide away, making a read error possible. The chain employs TRBV20-1 and TRBJ2-1; no reliable D call. The end of the DNA fits TRBJ2-7 better, so the J call may be wrong. In germline, CDR1 is DFQATT, CDR2 SNEGSKA (reference sequence). This CDR3 is built from 17 residues. CDR3 sequence (DNA): TGCAGTGCTCCGAACGGCCGTATTAGAAGCTCCTACAATGAGCAGTACTTC. Encoded protein: CSAPNGRIRSSYNEQYF.

Comment on this clonotype: This may stem from a read error, because a much larger clone lies one nucleotide away. The chain combines TRBV7-2 with TRBJ2-4; TRBD1 matches 7 bases. Germline-derived CDR1 and CDR2 are SGHTA and FQGNSA. The CDR3 contains 13 residues. V dropped 7 bases and J dropped 6; count of bases not matched to a gene: 6. CDR3 nucleotide sequence: TGTGCCAGCATCCCTGACAGGGTAAACATTCAGTACTTC. It specifies CASIPDRVNIQYF.

The genes are TRBV4-2 and TRBJ2-5; 13 nucleotides agree with TRBD2. The DNA end lines up better with TRBJ2-7; the J call may be wrong. Germline lookup yields CDR1 LGHNA and CDR2 YNFKEQ. This CDR3 has 18 residues. The CDR3 nucleotides are TGTGCCAGCAGCCGGCCCGGGACTAGCGGGACTCCAAATTACGAGCAGTACTTC. The encoded protein is CASSRPGTSGTPNYEQYF.

The J gene is TRBJ2-1, the V gene TRBV18; 10 nucleotides line up with TRBD1. V trimming: 0 bases; J trimming: 5 bases; junction bases outside the gene matches: 7. Looked up from germline, CDR1 is KGHSH and CDR2 is LQKENI. The CDR3 is 17 residues long. CDR3 loop: CASSPPGRDRGDNEQFF. CDR3 nucleotides: TGTGCCAGCTCACCACCGGGTAGGGACAGGGGCGACAATGAGCAGTTCTTC.

The chain is built from TRBV11-2 and TRBJ2-1; D is perhaps TRBD1 (6 bases). V was trimmed by 5 bases and J by 4 bases, leaving 9 bases between them. The germline V gene encodes CDR1 SGHAT and CDR2 FQNNGV. The CDR3 has 13 amino acids. This CDR3 reads CASSTGQYNEQFF. CDR3 bases: TGTGCCAGCAGCACTGGACAGTACAATGAGCAGTTCTTC.

The rearrangement joins TRBV20-1 to TRBJ1-4, with unresolved D. V was cut by 0 bases and J by 4 bases, with 6 bases left in between. Germline loops: CDR1 DFQATT, CDR2 SNEGSKA (reference sequence). This CDR3 comprises 13 residues. CDR3 DNA: TGCAGTGCTAGAGAAGGTCTTAATGAAAAACTGTTTTTT. It yields the protein CSAREGLNEKLFF.

The V and J genes are TRBV2 and TRBJ2-3; TRBD2 agrees at 11 bases. After removal of 6 bases from V and 5 bases from J, the junction contained 7 bases not matched to a gene. Germline loops: CDR1 SNHLY, CDR2 FYNNEI. The CDR3 covers 15 residues. The DNA of the CDR3 is TGTGCCAGCAGGGTTCTAGCGGGGGGCCGAGATACGCAGTATTTT. Translated: CASRVLAGGRDTQYF.

The rearrangement joins TRBV20-1 to TRBJ2-1; D is unclear. CDR1 is DFQATT and CDR2 is SNEGSKA in the germline V gene (reference sequence). The germline V and J ends were trimmed by 3 bases and 5 bases, with 14 bases remaining between them. The CDR3 is made up of 14 amino acids. This CDR3 reads CSARQASLNNEQFF. CDR3 DNA: TGCAGTGCTAGGCAGGCGTCGCTAAACAATGAGCAGTTCTTC.

This chain uses TRBV2 with TRBJ1-1; D not resolved. The germline gives CDR1 SNHLY, CDR2 FYNNEI. This CDR3 is built from 11 residues. Deletions cut 7 bases from V and 4 bases from J, with 7 bases between. In DNA form, the CDR3 reads TGTGCCAGCACCGTCGTCACTGAAGCTTTCTTT. It encodes CASTVVTEAFF.

The V gene is TRBV6-5, the J gene TRBJ2-6; D is perhaps TRBD2 (5 bases). This CDR3 has 16 amino acids. Trimming removed 3 bases from V and 4 bases from J, with 13 bases in between. Germline V gives CDR1 MNHEY, CDR2 SVGAGI. The CDR3 DNA reads as TGTGCCAGCAGTTATCCCGGGGTATCGGGGGCCAACGTCCTGACTTTC. It specifies CASSYPGVSGANVLTF.

Note on this clonotype: The junction and the germline gene differ at one end; a read error may be behind it. V gene TRBV5-1 combines with J gene TRBJ2-3; no clear D gene. This CDR3 region has 13 residues. Germline V gene sequence: CDR1 SGHRS, CDR2 YFSETQ. CDR3 DNA: TGCGCCAGCACCTTGCCTAGCACAGATACGCAGTATTTT. This encodes CASTLPSTDTQYF.

This chain joins TRBV7-2 and TRBJ1-5, with D possibly being TRBD1 (5 bases). The V gene's germline CDR1 is SGHTA and CDR2 FQGNSA. The CDR3 length is 15 residues. V dropped 5 bases and J dropped 5 bases, with 16 bases sitting between them. In DNA, the CDR3 is TGTGCCAGCAGCCCAGCCGGGGGTTACCATCAGCCCCAGCATTTT. Translated: CASSPAGGYHQPQHF.

The rearrangement links TRBV20-1 to TRBJ1-6, with 8 nucleotides matching TRBD1. The J segment lost 3 bases and the V segment lost 5 bases, leaving 6 bases of the junction unmatched. The CDR3 contains 15 residues. Germline-derived CDR1 and CDR2 are DFQATT and SNEGSKA (reference sequence). The CDR3 coding sequence is TGCAGTGCTCCCAGGGGGCCCCTCTATAATTCACCCCTCCACTTT. Its translation is CSAPRGPLYNSPLHF.

Only one count was recorded for this clonotype. The junction shows a germline mismatch at one end, possibly a read error. This rearrangement joins TRBV5-1 to TRBJ2-3, with D possibly matching TRBD1 (5 bases). The CDR3 spans 13 residues. Germline assignment: CDR1 SGHRS and CDR2 YFSETQ. CDR3 coding DNA: TGCGCCAGCAACCCCGACAGCACGGATACGCAGTATTTT. Protein: CASNPDSTDTQYF.

As concerns this clonotype: This clone may be a read error of a much larger clone one base away. CDR3 bases: TGTGCCAGCGCCCAGGGGGTTGGCACAGATACGCAGTATTTT. Its translation is CASAQGVGTDTQYF. The chain uses TRBV12-3 or TRBV12-4 and TRBJ2-3; 7 nucleotides agree with TRBD1. Germline trimming cut 8 bases from V and 1 base from J; bases unmatched to any gene: 6. The CDR3 consists of 14 residues.

V gene TRBV29-1 combines with J gene TRBJ1-1, with 8 bases fitting TRBD1. The CDR3 has 11 amino acids. J was trimmed by 10 bases and V by 6 bases; bases with no gene match: 7. Germline V gene data show CDR1 as SQVTM and CDR2 as ANQGSEA. The CDR3 reads CSVIGQGAAFF. The CDR3 bases are TGCAGCGTCATCGGACAGGGAGCAGCTTTCTTT.

In regard to this clonotype: This may be a read error: a much more frequent sequence differs by one nucleotide. The chain employs TRBV2 and TRBJ1-2; 9 bases match TRBD1. Germline V gives CDR1 SNHLY, CDR2 FYNNEI. The CDR3 covers 13 residues. The CDR3, as DNA: TGTGTCAGCACCGCCGGGACAGGGCCTGGCTACACCTTC. As protein: CVSTAGTGPGYTF.

This clonotype was counted a few times. V and J are TRBV7-2 and TRBJ2-5; 12 bases map to TRBD2. The V gene end was trimmed by 5 bases and the J gene end by 4 bases; junction bases not matched to a gene: 8. CDR3 length equals 16 residues. CDR1 and CDR2 from the germline V gene are SGHTA and FQGNSA. CDR3 sequence (DNA): TGTGCCAGCAGCCGTCGACTAGCGGGAGCCGTAGAGACCCAGTACTTC. The encoded protein is CASSRRLAGAVETQYF.

This clonotype was counted at least ten times. The genes are TRBV13 and TRBJ2-3; D is unresolved. Trimming left V 4 bases short and J 5 bases short, with 19 bases between. The CDR3 is made up of 16 amino acids. Germline lookup yields CDR1 PRHDT and CDR2 FYEKMQ (reference sequence). CDR3 sequence reads: CASSSRQDSRIDTQYF. The CDR3, as DNA: TGTGCCAGCAGCTCCCGGCAAGATAGCAGGATAGATACGCAGTATTTT.

V is TRBV7-9 and J is TRBJ2-7; TRBD1 matches at 7 bases. Per germline, CDR1 SEHNR and CDR2 FQNEAQ (reference sequence). The CDR3 sequence is 13 residues long. V was pared by 5 bases and J by 9 bases, with 10 bases of the junction left unmatched. The CDR3 region is CASSLTDRAGQYF. In DNA form, the CDR3 reads TGTGCCAGCAGCCTAACCGACAGGGCTGGGCAGTACTTC.

This clonotype was detected a few times. This chain links TRBV28 with TRBJ2-1, with TRBD2 matching over 7 bases. With V trimmed by 4 bases and J by 5 bases, 11 bases remained unmatched. The CDR3 has 16 amino acids. The germline V gene has CDR1 MDHEN and CDR2 SYDVKM. The CDR3 bases are TGTGCCAGCAGTTCCGGGACTAACCTTATAAACAATGAGCAGTTCTTC. Its protein is CASSSGTNLINNEQFF.

The rearrangement links TRBV29-1 to TRBJ2-7; 8 positions match TRBD1. There are 14 residues in the CDR3. The V and J ends lost 1 base and 2 bases, in that order; junction bases with no gene match: 4. Germline assignment: CDR1 SQVTM and CDR2 ANQGSEA. This chain's CDR3 is CSVEGTGRTYEQYF. The CDR3 coding sequence is TGCAGCGTTGAAGGGACAGGGAGGACCTACGAGCAGTACTTC.